This TCR beta chain was captured by sequencing in a study of cytomegalovirus exposure and HLA in healthy donors. Study outcomes and limitations: One later analysis reportedly identified an Asian-associated ancestry cluster that showed fewer N-insertions than the approximately 710-donor mean.

Comments on this clone: The antigen is unknown.

PCR employed 60 Vbeta and 13 Jbeta primers. Using immunoSEQ multiplex PCR, the repertoire was profiled, and TCRdb retains in-frame clones only, with some absent. The table lists over 150,000 clones, around 80% of them singletons, with over 4.5% in the top ten. CDR3 length equals 15 residues. Germline values: CDR1 SGDLS, CDR2 YYNGEE. The J segment lost 0 bases and the V segment lost 5 bases, leaving 6 bases of the junction unmatched. The clonotype comes from a male donor in good health and CMV-seronegative. Material: PBMCs. This chain joins TRBV9 and TRBJ1-2; 8 bases match TRBD1. The CDR3 DNA sequence: TGTGCCAGCAGTCACGGGACAGGTACTAACTATGGCTACACCTTC. Translation gives CASSHGTGTNYGYTF. Filled out from reference TRBV9 and TRBJ1-2, the complete variable domain reads DSGVTQTPKHLITATGQRVTLRCSPRSGDLSVYWYQQSLDQGLQFLIQYYNGEERAKGNILERFSAQQFPDLHSELNLSSLELGDSALYFCASSHGTGTNYGYTFGSGTRLTVV.